This T cell receptor beta chain was observed in a study of cytomegalovirus exposure and HLA in healthy donors. Study-level points and caveats: CMV serostatus was the sole immune exposure data available.

The PCR used 60 Vbeta and 13 Jbeta primers. The method was immunoSEQ multiplex PCR; TCRdb's version includes in-frame clones alone and lacks a portion of them. Counted here are 150,000 to 160,000 clones, around 80% occurring once; the ten biggest clones make up about 5.6%. With regard to this clone: As yet, its antigen is unknown.

The CDR3 consists of 13 residues. Germline lookup yields CDR1 SGHVS and CDR2 FQNEAQ. V lost 5 bases and J 11 bases, leaving 19 bases between the germline ends. The sample was PBMCs. The gene calls are TRBV7-8 and TRBJ2-7; tentatively, D is TRBD2 (5 bases). The receptor was isolated from a woman aged 40 to 50 in good health and CMV-seropositive. The DNA for the CDR3 is TGTGCCAGCAGCCCAAGAGCCCAGCAGGAGGAGTACTTC. Translation: CASSPRAQQEEYF.